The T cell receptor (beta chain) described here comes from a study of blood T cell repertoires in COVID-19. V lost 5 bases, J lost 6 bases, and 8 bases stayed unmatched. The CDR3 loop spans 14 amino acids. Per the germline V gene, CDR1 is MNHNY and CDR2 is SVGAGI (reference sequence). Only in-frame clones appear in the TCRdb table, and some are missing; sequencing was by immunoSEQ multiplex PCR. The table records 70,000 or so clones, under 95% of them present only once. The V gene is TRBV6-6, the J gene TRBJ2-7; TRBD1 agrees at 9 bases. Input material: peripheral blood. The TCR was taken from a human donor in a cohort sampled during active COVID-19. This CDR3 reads CASSDTTTGGEQYF. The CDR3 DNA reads TGTGCCAGCAGTGACACTACGACAGGGGGCGAGCAGTACTTC.